This is a list of T cell receptor beta chains from one sample in a study of blood T cell repertoires in COVID-19. The method was immunoSEQ multiplex PCR; TCRdb's version includes in-frame clones alone and lacks a portion of them. Of around 700,000 clones listed, more than 80% are singletons. The sequencing input was peripheral blood. Every receptor here comes from a woman aged 18-29 years with acute or convalescent COVID-19. The CDR3 runs from the conserved cysteine through the conserved F or W. Fields, in order: clone size, D gene, J gene, V gene, CDR3 protein, CDR3 DNA. D genes are given only for firm matches. Only some rows state a clone size, as once, few, many or a class for expanded clones.

clone size: NA; D gene: NA; J gene: TRBJ2-2; V gene: TRBV4-2; CDR3 protein: CASSQDSRGRGTGELFF; CDR3 DNA: TGTGCCAGCAGCCAAGATTCGCGGGGAAGGGGCACCGGGGAGCTGTTTTTT
clone size: NA; D gene: NA; J gene: TRBJ1-1; V gene: TRBV6-2/TRBV6-3; CDR3 protein: CASSPPGDRYTEAFF; CDR3 DNA: TGTGCCAGCAGCCCACCCGGGGATCGTTACACTGAAGCTTTCTTT
clone size: once; D gene: TRBD2; J gene: TRBJ2-7; V gene: TRBV9; CDR3 protein: CARGGAGYEQYF; CDR3 DNA: TGTGCCCGCGGGGGGGCGGGCTACGAGCAGTACTTC
clone size: NA; D gene: TRBD1; J gene: TRBJ1-2; V gene: TRBV10-3; CDR3 protein: CAMMTGQGLNYGYTF; CDR3 DNA: TGTGCCATGATGACGGGACAGGGACTAAACTATGGCTACACCTTC
clone size: once; D gene: TRBD1; J gene: TRBJ1-1; V gene: TRBV4-2; CDR3 protein: CASSLRQGARMNTEAFF; CDR3 DNA: TGTGCCAGCAGCTTACGACAGGGGGCCCGCATGAACACTGAAGCTTTCTTT
clone size: NA; D gene: TRBD1; J gene: TRBJ1-2; V gene: TRBV9; CDR3 protein: CASSVTRTGVNYGYTF; CDR3 DNA: TGTGCCAGCAGCGTAACCCGGACAGGGGTGAACTATGGCTACACCTTC
clone size: NA; D gene: NA; J gene: TRBJ1-5; V gene: TRBV6-5; CDR3 protein: CASSDYSTNQPQHF; CDR3 DNA: TGTGCCAGCAGCGATTATTCTACCAATCAGCCCCAGCATTTT
clone size: NA; D gene: NA; J gene: TRBJ1-3; V gene: TRBV9; CDR3 protein: CASSGAKSSGNTIYF; CDR3 DNA: TGTGCCAGCAGCGGGGCGAAAAGCTCTGGAAACACCATATATTTT
clone size: NA; D gene: TRBD1; J gene: TRBJ2-1; V gene: TRBV27; CDR3 protein: CASSLFSQGDKFF; CDR3 DNA: TGTGCCAGCAGTTTATTTTCGCAGGGGGACAAGTTCTTC
clone size: NA; D gene: TRBD1; J gene: TRBJ1-1; V gene: TRBV5-6; CDR3 protein: CASSAGTGGGEAFF; CDR3 DNA: TGTGCCAGCAGCGCGGGCACAGGGGGCGGTGAAGCTTTCTTT
clone size: NA; D gene: NA; J gene: TRBJ1-1; V gene: TRBV29-1; CDR3 protein: CSVEDWGREEVNTEAFF; CDR3 DNA: TGCAGCGTTGAAGATTGGGGGAGGGAAGAGGTGAACACTGAAGCTTTCTTT
clone size: NA; D gene: TRBD1; J gene: TRBJ1-2; V gene: TRBV19; CDR3 protein: CATSTGGDGYTF; CDR3 DNA: TGTGCCACCTCGACAGGGGGCGATGGCTACACCTTC
clone size: NA; D gene: TRBD1; J gene: TRBJ1-2; V gene: TRBV10-3; CDR3 protein: CASNHDRAEGYTF; CDR3 DNA: TGTGCCTCCAATCACGACAGGGCCGAAGGCTACACCTTC
clone size: NA; D gene: NA; J gene: TRBJ1-5; V gene: TRBV2; CDR3 protein: CASSPPKNQPQHF; CDR3 DNA: TGTGCCAGCAGTCCCCCCAAAAATCAGCCCCAGCATTTT
clone size: NA; D gene: NA; J gene: TRBJ1-3; V gene: TRBV9; CDR3 protein: CASSGRLEVVGNTIYF; CDR3 DNA: TGTGCCAGCAGCGGCCGCTTGGAGGTCGTAGGAAACACCATATATTTT
clone size: NA; D gene: TRBD2; J gene: TRBJ2-3; V gene: TRBV9; CDR3 protein: CASSVTSGGADTQYF; CDR3 DNA: TGTGCCAGCAGCGTTACTAGCGGGGGGGCAGATACGCAGTATTTT
clone size: NA; D gene: NA; J gene: TRBJ1-5; V gene: TRBV5-1; CDR3 protein: CASRGAGEDVGNQPQHF; CDR3 DNA: TGCGCCAGCCGTGGGGCAGGGGAAGATGTCGGCAATCAGCCCCAGCATTTT
clone size: NA; D gene: NA; J gene: TRBJ2-7; V gene: TRBV14; CDR3 protein: CASSQDKWAEQYF; CDR3 DNA: TGTGCCAGCAGCCAAGATAAATGGGCCGAGCAGTACTTC
clone size: NA; D gene: NA; J gene: TRBJ2-7; V gene: TRBV7-6; CDR3 protein: CASVDSTYEQYF; CDR3 DNA: TGTGCCAGCGTTGACAGTACCTACGAGCAGTACTTC
clone size: NA; D gene: NA; J gene: TRBJ2-3; V gene: TRBV6-5; CDR3 protein: CASSYSRNTDTQYF; CDR3 DNA: TGTGCCAGCAGTTACTCGCGGAACACAGATACGCAGTATTTT
clone size: NA; D gene: NA; J gene: TRBJ2-2; V gene: TRBV18; CDR3 protein: CASSPVMRMNTGELFF; CDR3 DNA: TGTGCCAGCTCACCGGTGATGCGGATGAACACCGGGGAGCTGTTTTTT
clone size: NA; D gene: TRBD1; J gene: TRBJ1-1; V gene: TRBV19; CDR3 protein: CASSRTRSRTGSAEAFF; CDR3 DNA: TGTGCCAGTAGTCGGACCCGCTCAAGGACAGGGTCGGCTGAAGCTTTCTTT
clone size: NA; D gene: NA; J gene: TRBJ1-4; V gene: TRBV6-1; CDR3 protein: CASSEGSLAGEKLFF; CDR3 DNA: TGTGCCAGCAGTGAAGGGAGCCTCGCGGGAGAAAAACTGTTTTTT
clone size: NA; D gene: TRBD2; J gene: TRBJ2-1; V gene: TRBV6-4; CDR3 protein: CASSDSGLADINEQFF; CDR3 DNA: TGTGCCAGCAGTGACTCGGGACTAGCGGACATCAATGAGCAGTTCTTC
clone size: NA; D gene: NA; J gene: TRBJ2-2; V gene: TRBV7-3; CDR3 protein: CASSLIGTNTGELFF; CDR3 DNA: TGTGCCAGCAGCCTAATCGGGACTAACACCGGGGAGCTGTTTTTT
clone size: NA; D gene: TRBD1; J gene: TRBJ1-2; V gene: TRBV7-2; CDR3 protein: CASSPPGQGYGYTF; CDR3 DNA: TGTGCCAGCAGCCCCCCGGGACAGGGCTATGGCTACACCTTC
clone size: NA; D gene: NA; J gene: TRBJ1-1; V gene: TRBV27; CDR3 protein: CASSLEGGDTEAFF; CDR3 DNA: TGTGCCAGCAGTTTGGAGGGGGGGGATACTGAAGCTTTCTTT
clone size: NA; D gene: NA; J gene: TRBJ2-7; V gene: TRBV7-6; CDR3 protein: CASSLAHRGAPYEQYF; CDR3 DNA: TGTGCCAGCAGCTTAGCGCACCGCGGGGCCCCCTACGAGCAGTACTTC
clone size: once; D gene: TRBD1; J gene: TRBJ2-7; V gene: TRBV28; CDR3 protein: CASSPRDRGHHEQYF; CDR3 DNA: TGTGCCAGCAGCCCTCGGGACAGGGGGCACCACGAGCAGTACTTC
clone size: NA; D gene: NA; J gene: TRBJ1-1; V gene: TRBV27; CDR3 protein: CASSFAGAEAFF; CDR3 DNA: TGTGCCAGCAGTTTCGCGGGCGCTGAAGCTTTCTTT
clone size: NA; D gene: TRBD1; J gene: TRBJ1-4; V gene: TRBV7-9; CDR3 protein: CASGSTGTGEKLFF; CDR3 DNA: TGTGCCAGCGGGTCGACAGGGACAGGAGAAAAACTGTTTTTT
clone size: NA; D gene: TRBD2; J gene: TRBJ2-7; V gene: TRBV5-6; CDR3 protein: CASSLLAGGEQYF; CDR3 DNA: TGTGCCAGCAGCTTACTAGCGGGGGGCGAGCAGTACTTC
clone size: once; D gene: NA; J gene: TRBJ2-5; V gene: TRBV5-1; CDR3 protein: CASSLGLQGTQYF; CDR3 DNA: TGCGCCAGCAGCCTGGGACTTCAGGGGACCCAGTACTTC
clone size: NA; D gene: NA; J gene: TRBJ2-1; V gene: TRBV19; CDR3 protein: CASSFQAGSYNEQFF; CDR3 DNA: TGTGCCAGTAGTTTCCAGGCTGGCTCCTACAATGAGCAGTTCTTC
clone size: once; D gene: NA; J gene: TRBJ1-3; V gene: TRBV19; CDR3 protein: CASIRESSGNTIYF; CDR3 DNA: TGTGCCAGTATACGTGAGTCATCTGGAAACACCATATATTTT
clone size: NA; D gene: NA; J gene: TRBJ1-4; V gene: TRBV3-1/TRBV3-2; CDR3 protein: CASSQDGTYPTNEKLFF; CDR3 DNA: TGTGCCAGCAGCCAAGATGGGACATACCCGACTAATGAAAAACTGTTTTTT
clone size: NA; D gene: TRBD2; J gene: TRBJ2-1; V gene: TRBV10-2; CDR3 protein: CASTLAGWYGALNEQFF; CDR3 DNA: TGCGCCAGCACACTAGCGGGGTGGTACGGGGCGTTGAATGAGCAGTTCTTC
clone size: once; D gene: NA; J gene: TRBJ2-1; V gene: TRBV5-6; CDR3 protein: CASSLVIEPDNEQFF; CDR3 DNA: TGTGCCAGCAGCTTGGTAATTGAGCCGGACAATGAGCAGTTCTTC
clone size: NA; D gene: TRBD1; J gene: TRBJ2-7; V gene: TRBV12-3/TRBV12-4; CDR3 protein: CASSFRPGGIDF; CDR3 DNA: TGTGCCAGCAGTTTCAGGCCAGGGGGCATCGACTTC
clone size: NA; D gene: TRBD2; J gene: TRBJ2-3; V gene: TRBV30; CDR3 protein: CAWNSGGSTDTQYF; CDR3 DNA: TGTGCCTGGAATAGCGGGGGGAGCACAGATACGCAGTATTTT
clone size: NA; D gene: TRBD1; J gene: TRBJ1-5; V gene: TRBV4-3; CDR3 protein: CASSPERQGGQPQHF; CDR3 DNA: TGCGCCAGCAGCCCAGAGCGACAGGGCGGTCAGCCCCAGCATTTT
clone size: NA; D gene: NA; J gene: TRBJ2-3; V gene: TRBV9; CDR3 protein: CASSTPSRGLQDPTDTQYF; CDR3 DNA: TGTGCCAGCAGCACCCCCTCAAGGGGACTTCAGGATCCCACAGATACGCAGTATTTT
clone size: NA; D gene: TRBD1; J gene: TRBJ1-1; V gene: TRBV25-1; CDR3 protein: CASVDRSYEAFF; CDR3 DNA: TGTGCCAGCGTGGACAGGAGCTACGAAGCTTTCTTT
clone size: once; D gene: TRBD1; J gene: TRBJ1-2; V gene: TRBV19; CDR3 protein: CASRVGTGPNYGYTF; CDR3 DNA: TGTGCCAGTAGGGTGGGGACAGGGCCCAACTATGGCTACACCTTC
clone size: once; D gene: NA; J gene: TRBJ2-2; V gene: TRBV3-1/TRBV3-2; CDR3 protein: CASSYLRGRRGSGELFF; CDR3 DNA: TGTGCCAGCAGCTATCTGAGAGGGAGAAGAGGTTCCGGGGAGCTGTTTTTT
clone size: NA; D gene: NA; J gene: TRBJ1-1; V gene: TRBV19; CDR3 protein: CASSIGGAAGTEAFF; CDR3 DNA: TGTGCCAGTAGTATCGGCGGCGCGGCCGGCACTGAAGCTTTCTTT
clone size: NA; D gene: NA; J gene: TRBJ1-1; V gene: TRBV15; CDR3 protein: CATSRDKNTEAFF; CDR3 DNA: TGTGCCACCAGCAGAGATAAAAACACTGAAGCTTTCTTT
clone size: once; D gene: TRBD1; J gene: TRBJ1-6; V gene: TRBV19; CDR3 protein: CASREDRRNSPLHF; CDR3 DNA: TGTGCCAGTAGGGAGGACAGGAGGAATTCACCCCTCCACTTT
clone size: NA; D gene: TRBD2; J gene: TRBJ2-5; V gene: TRBV7-2; CDR3 protein: CASSLGLAGQETQYF; CDR3 DNA: TGTGCCAGCAGCTTGGGACTAGCGGGGCAAGAGACCCAGTACTTC
clone size: NA; D gene: NA; J gene: TRBJ2-5; V gene: TRBV5-1; CDR3 protein: CASSFSMAGETQYF; CDR3 DNA: TGCGCCAGCAGCTTTAGCATGGCCGGGGAGACCCAGTACTTC
clone size: NA; D gene: TRBD2; J gene: TRBJ2-3; V gene: TRBV6-5; CDR3 protein: CASAGEGSAWDTQYF; CDR3 DNA: TGTGCCAGCGCCGGGGAGGGCTCCGCTTGGGATACGCAGTATTTT
clone size: once; D gene: NA; J gene: TRBJ2-2; V gene: TRBV5-1; CDR3 protein: CASSPVLAPGELFF; CDR3 DNA: TGCGCCAGCAGCCCTGTACTAGCCCCCGGGGAGCTGTTTTTT
clone size: NA; D gene: NA; J gene: TRBJ1-2; V gene: TRBV15; CDR3 protein: CATTADRANYGYTF; CDR3 DNA: TGTGCCACCACTGCGGACAGAGCTAACTATGGCTACACCTTC